This TCR beta chain stems from a study of blood T cell repertoires in COVID-19. The wider study: The study drew acute and convalescent COVID-19 samples from the United States, Italy and Spain.

Original methodology: Researchers report that nucleated cell counts were estimated from reference gene primer amplification. Profiled with immunoSEQ multiplex PCR; TCRdb holds only in-frame clones, not every one. V and J calls and clone size are those listed in that table; D and trimming were worked out from the DNA. Of some 200,000 clones detected, around 86% appear once; the ten largest clones hold less than 4.5%. In terms of age and location, participants ranged from roughly 18 to 95 years and lived in under 30 US areas. Sequencing was carried out using PBMCs or T cells enriched from blood (not recorded which). This TCR came from a woman in her 40s with acute COVID-19.

CDR3 DNA: TGTGCCAGCAGCTCGACAGGGGTGATCCAAGAGACCCAGTACTTC. Its translation is CASSSTGVIQETQYF. The chain is built from TRBV7-3 and TRBJ2-5; 8 nucleotides line up with TRBD1. Trimming cost V 4 bases and J 1 base; bases outside gene matches: 5. The germline gives CDR1 SGHTA, CDR2 FQGTGA. The CDR3 has 15 residues.